This TCR beta chain was recorded in a study of Graves' ophthalmopathy and Graves' hyperthyroidism. The study amplified TCR beta CDR3 regions using RNA transcripts. First-round RT-PCR relied on HTBI primers, and a second-round multiplex PCR came next. TCRdb re-called the multiplex PCR reads through MiXCR, storing one row per CDR3 protein. Seen here are 200,000 to 250,000 distinct CDR3 sequences, around a fifth observed once, and the top ten hold 35% to 55%. The germline CDR1 and CDR2 sequences are SGHVS and FQNEAQ. This CDR3 region has 16 residues. The V segment lost 5 bases and the J segment 7 bases; nucleotides outside the gene matches: 7. This clonotype showed up just a few times.

The J gene is TRBJ2-2, the V gene TRBV7-8; 13 nucleotides align to TRBD2. Sequenced: peripheral blood. The receptor was derived from a woman aged 45-65 years with Graves' ophthalmopathy. CDR3 sequence: CASSNRTSGSGGELFF. CDR3 DNA sequence: TGTGCCAGCAGCAACCGGACTAGCGGGAGCGGCGGGGAGCTGTTTTTT.